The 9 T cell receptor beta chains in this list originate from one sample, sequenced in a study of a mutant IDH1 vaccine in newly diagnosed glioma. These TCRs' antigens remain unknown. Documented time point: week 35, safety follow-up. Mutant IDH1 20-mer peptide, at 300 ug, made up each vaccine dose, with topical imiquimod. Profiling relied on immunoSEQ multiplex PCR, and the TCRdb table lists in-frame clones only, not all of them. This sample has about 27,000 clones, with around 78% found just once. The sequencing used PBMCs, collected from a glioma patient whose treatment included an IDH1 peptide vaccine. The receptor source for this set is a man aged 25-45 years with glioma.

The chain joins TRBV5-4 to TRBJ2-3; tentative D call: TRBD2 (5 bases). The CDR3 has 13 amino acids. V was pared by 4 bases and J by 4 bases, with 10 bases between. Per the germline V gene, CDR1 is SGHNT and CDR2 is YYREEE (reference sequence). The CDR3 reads CASSPERADTQYF. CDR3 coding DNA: TGTGCCAGCAGCCCGGAGAGGGCAGATACGCAGTATTTT.

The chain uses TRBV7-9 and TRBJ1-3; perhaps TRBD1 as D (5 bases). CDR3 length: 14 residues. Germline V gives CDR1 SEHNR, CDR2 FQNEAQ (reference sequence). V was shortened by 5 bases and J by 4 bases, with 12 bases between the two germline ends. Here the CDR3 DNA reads TGTGCCAGCAGCCGGGGGTCGTCAGGAAACACCATATATTTT. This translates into CASSRGSSGNTIYF.

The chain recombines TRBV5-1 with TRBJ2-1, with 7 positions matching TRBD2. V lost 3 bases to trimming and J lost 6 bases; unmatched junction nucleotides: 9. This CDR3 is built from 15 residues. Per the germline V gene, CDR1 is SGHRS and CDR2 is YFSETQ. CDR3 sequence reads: CASSSTSDQSNEQFF. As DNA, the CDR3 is TGCGCCAGCAGCTCTACTAGCGACCAATCCAATGAGCAGTTCTTC.

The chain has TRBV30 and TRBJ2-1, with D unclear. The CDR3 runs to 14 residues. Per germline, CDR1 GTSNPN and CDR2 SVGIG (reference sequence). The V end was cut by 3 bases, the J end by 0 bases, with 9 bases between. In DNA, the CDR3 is TGTGCCTGGAGCGACCTAAGCTCCTACAATGAGCAGTTCTTC. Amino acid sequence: CAWSDLSSYNEQFF. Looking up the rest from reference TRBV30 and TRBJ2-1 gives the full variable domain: SQTIHQWPATLVQPVGSPLSLECTVEGTSNPNLYWYRQAAGRGLQLLFYSVGIGQISSEVPQNLSASRPQDRQFILSSKKLLLSDSGFYLCAWSDLSSYNEQFFGPGTRLTVL.

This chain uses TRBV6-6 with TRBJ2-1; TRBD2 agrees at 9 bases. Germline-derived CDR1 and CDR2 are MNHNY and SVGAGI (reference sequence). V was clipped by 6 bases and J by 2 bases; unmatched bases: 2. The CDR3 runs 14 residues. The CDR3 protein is CASSRGGAYNEQFF. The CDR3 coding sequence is TGTGCCAGCAGCCGCGGGGGGGCCTACAATGAGCAGTTCTTC.

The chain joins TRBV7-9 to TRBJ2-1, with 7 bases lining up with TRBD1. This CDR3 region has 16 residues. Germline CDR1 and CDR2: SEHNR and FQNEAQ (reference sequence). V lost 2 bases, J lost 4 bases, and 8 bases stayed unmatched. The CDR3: CASSLQRGQHYNEQFF. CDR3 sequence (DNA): TGTGCCAGCAGCTTACAAAGGGGGCAACATTACAATGAGCAGTTCTTC.

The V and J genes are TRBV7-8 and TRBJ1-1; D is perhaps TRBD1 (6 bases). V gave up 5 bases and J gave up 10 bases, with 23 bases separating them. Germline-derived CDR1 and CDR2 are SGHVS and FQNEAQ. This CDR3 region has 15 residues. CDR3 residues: CASSPVDGGRSGAFF. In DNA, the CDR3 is TGTGCCAGCAGCCCTGTAGACGGGGGGCGGTCAGGAGCTTTCTTT.

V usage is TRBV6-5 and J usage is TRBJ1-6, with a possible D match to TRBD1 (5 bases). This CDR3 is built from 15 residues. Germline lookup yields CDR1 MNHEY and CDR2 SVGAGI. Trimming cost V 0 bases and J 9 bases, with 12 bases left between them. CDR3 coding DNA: TGTGCCAGCAGTTACTCGGGACCCCCAGGTTCACCCCTCCACTTT. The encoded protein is CASSYSGPPGSPLHF.

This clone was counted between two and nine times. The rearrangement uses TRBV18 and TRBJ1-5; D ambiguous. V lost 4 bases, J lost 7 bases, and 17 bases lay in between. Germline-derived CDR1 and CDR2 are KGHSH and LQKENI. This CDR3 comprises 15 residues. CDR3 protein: CASSQDSWVGQPQHF. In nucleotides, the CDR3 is TGTGCCAGCTCACAGGATTCCTGGGTCGGGCAGCCCCAGCATTTT.